The rows below give T cell receptor beta chains drawn from one sample of a study of blood T cell repertoires in COVID-19. Data came from immunoSEQ multiplex PCR; TCRdb stores just in-frame clones and leaves some out. Of some 150,000 clones in the sample, 80% to 90% were seen once. Specimen: PBMCs or T cells enriched from blood (not recorded which). Receptors were obtained from a woman in her forties or fifties in a cohort exposed to, infected with or recovered from COVID-19 (not recorded which). The CDR3 runs from the conserved cysteine through the conserved F or W. A D gene is named only where the DNA matches it firmly. Rows may omit the clone size; those that give it use once, few, many or a size class.

clone_size: once
d_call: NA
cdr3_length: 13
j_call: TRBJ2-5
v_call: TRBV12-3/TRBV12-4
cdr3_nt: TGTGCCAGCAGCCCCGACTTGCGGGAGACCCAGTACTTC
cdr3_aa: CASSPDLRETQYF

clone_size: few
d_call: NA
cdr3_length: 14
j_call: TRBJ1-1
v_call: TRBV5-1
cdr3_nt: TGCGCCAGCAGCCCGGAACGACAGATCCCAGAAGCTTTCTTT
cdr3_aa: CASSPERQIPEAFF

clone_size: NA
d_call: TRBD2
cdr3_length: 15
j_call: TRBJ2-1
v_call: TRBV6-5
cdr3_nt: TGTGCCAGCAGTTACTCGGCTAGCGGGGGTTATGAGCAGTTCTTC
cdr3_aa: CASSYSASGGYEQFF

clone_size: NA
d_call: TRBD1
cdr3_length: 13
j_call: TRBJ1-4
v_call: TRBV6-5
cdr3_nt: TGTGCCGCGGGAAGGGGGCCTAGTGAAAAACTGTTTTTT
cdr3_aa: CAAGRGPSEKLFF

clone_size: NA
d_call: NA
cdr3_length: 14
j_call: TRBJ2-2
v_call: TRBV3-1/TRBV3-2
cdr3_nt: TGTGCCAGCAGCCGAGGGCGGGATAGGGGGGAGCTGTTTTTT
cdr3_aa: CASSRGRDRGELFF

clone_size: NA
d_call: NA
cdr3_length: 15
j_call: TRBJ2-6
v_call: TRBV9
cdr3_nt: TGTGCCAGCAGCCGGACACTTTCTGGGGCCAACGTCCTGACTTTC
cdr3_aa: CASSRTLSGANVLTF

clone_size: NA
d_call: TRBD1
cdr3_length: 16
j_call: TRBJ1-6
v_call: TRBV6-1
cdr3_nt: TGTGCCAGCAGTGAAAGTGGTGGACAGGGGGATTCACCCCTCCACTTT
cdr3_aa: CASSESGGQGDSPLHF

clone_size: once
d_call: NA
cdr3_length: 15
j_call: TRBJ1-4
v_call: TRBV10-3
cdr3_nt: TGTGCCATCAGTGAGTCTGCCGGGACAAATGAAAAACTGTTTTTT
cdr3_aa: CAISESAGTNEKLFF

clone_size: NA
d_call: NA
cdr3_length: 16
j_call: TRBJ2-7
v_call: TRBV7-2
cdr3_nt: TGTGCCAGCAGCCCTCGGGGGGCAGGACTTACCTACGAGCAGTACTTC
cdr3_aa: CASSPRGAGLTYEQYF

clone_size: NA
d_call: TRBD1
cdr3_length: 15
j_call: TRBJ2-2
v_call: TRBV6-5
cdr3_nt: TGTGCCAGCACCGACAGGGTTCACTACACCGGGGAGCTGTTTTTT
cdr3_aa: CASTDRVHYTGELFF

clone_size: NA
d_call: TRBD1
cdr3_length: 17
j_call: TRBJ1-3
v_call: TRBV24-1
cdr3_nt: TGTGCCACCGAAGATTCGGGACAGGGGACCTCTGGAAACACCATATATTTT
cdr3_aa: CATEDSGQGTSGNTIYF

clone_size: NA
d_call: TRBD1
cdr3_length: 13
j_call: TRBJ1-5
v_call: TRBV5-1
cdr3_nt: TGCGCCAGCAGGGACAGGGATGATCAGCCCCAGCATTTT
cdr3_aa: CASRDRDDQPQHF

clone_size: NA
d_call: TRBD2
cdr3_length: 17
j_call: TRBJ2-3
v_call: TRBV7-3
cdr3_nt: TGTGCCAGCAGCCCACCGACTAGCGGGGGCTCGCCAGATACGCAGTATTTT
cdr3_aa: CASSPPTSGGSPDTQYF

clone_size: NA
d_call: NA
cdr3_length: 16
j_call: TRBJ2-6
v_call: TRBV5-1
cdr3_nt: TGCGCCAGCAGCTCATACGACAGCTCTGGGGCCAACGTCCTGACTTTC
cdr3_aa: CASSSYDSSGANVLTF

clone_size: NA
d_call: TRBD1
cdr3_length: 13
j_call: TRBJ1-4
v_call: TRBV28
cdr3_nt: TGTGCCAGCAGGACAGGGTCCCCTGAAAAACTGTTTTTT
cdr3_aa: CASRTGSPEKLFF

clone_size: NA
d_call: NA
cdr3_length: 13
j_call: TRBJ1-1
v_call: TRBV2
cdr3_nt: TGTGCCACCCCACGACAGATGAACACTGAAGCTTTCTTT
cdr3_aa: CATPRQMNTEAFF

clone_size: NA
d_call: NA
cdr3_length: 13
j_call: TRBJ2-1
v_call: TRBV11-1
cdr3_nt: TGTGCCAGCAAAAACCGCGGCTTGAATGAGCAGTTCTTC
cdr3_aa: CASKNRGLNEQFF

clone_size: NA
d_call: NA
cdr3_length: 17
j_call: TRBJ1-5
v_call: TRBV28
cdr3_nt: TGTGCCAGCAGCCCAAACCCTGGGGGGGGTCCCAATCAGCCCCAGCATTTT
cdr3_aa: CASSPNPGGGPNQPQHF

clone_size: NA
d_call: TRBD1
cdr3_length: 12
j_call: TRBJ1-5
v_call: TRBV30
cdr3_nt: TGTGCCTGGCAGGGGGTAGGTCAGCCCCAGCATTTT
cdr3_aa: CAWQGVGQPQHF

clone_size: NA
d_call: NA
cdr3_length: 15
j_call: TRBJ2-7
v_call: TRBV28
cdr3_nt: TGTGCCAGCAGTCAAACAGGGAACCGCCTCTACGAGCAGTACTTC
cdr3_aa: CASSQTGNRLYEQYF

clone_size: NA
d_call: TRBD2
cdr3_length: 17
j_call: TRBJ2-3
v_call: TRBV28
cdr3_nt: TGTGCCAGCAGTTCGGGAGCGGGGGGGGCCCGAACAGATACGCAGTATTTT
cdr3_aa: CASSSGAGGARTDTQYF

clone_size: NA
d_call: TRBD2
cdr3_length: 17
j_call: TRBJ2-1
v_call: TRBV28
cdr3_nt: TGTGCCACCAGGGGACTAGCGGGTTTAAGCTCCTACAATGAGCAGTTCTTC
cdr3_aa: CATRGLAGLSSYNEQFF

clone_size: NA
d_call: NA
cdr3_length: 14
j_call: TRBJ2-3
v_call: TRBV5-4
cdr3_nt: TGTGCCAGCAGCGTGGAGACAGACACAGATACGCAGTATTTT
cdr3_aa: CASSVETDTDTQYF

clone_size: NA
d_call: TRBD1
cdr3_length: 12
j_call: TRBJ1-5
v_call: TRBV29-1
cdr3_nt: TGCAGCGCTACAGGGGTCAATCAGCCCCAGCATTTT
cdr3_aa: CSATGVNQPQHF

clone_size: NA
d_call: TRBD2
cdr3_length: 13
j_call: TRBJ2-7
v_call: TRBV29-1
cdr3_nt: TGCAGCGTTCGACTAGCGGGAAACTACGAGCAGTACTTC
cdr3_aa: CSVRLAGNYEQYF

clone_size: NA
d_call: NA
cdr3_length: 15
j_call: TRBJ1-4
v_call: TRBV19
cdr3_nt: TGTGCCAGTACCGCAAGATGGGGGGGGAATGAAAAACTGTTTTTT
cdr3_aa: CASTARWGGNEKLFF

clone_size: NA
d_call: TRBD1
cdr3_length: 16
j_call: TRBJ1-5
v_call: TRBV19
cdr3_nt: TGTGCCAGTAGTCTCCGGGACAGGGGCCCCCATCAGCCCCAGCATTTT
cdr3_aa: CASSLRDRGPHQPQHF

clone_size: NA
d_call: TRBD2
cdr3_length: 16
j_call: TRBJ2-1
v_call: TRBV5-4
cdr3_nt: TGTGCCAGCAGCTTTGGCGGGAGTACCTTATACAATGAGCAGTTCTTC
cdr3_aa: CASSFGGSTLYNEQFF

clone_size: few
d_call: TRBD1
cdr3_length: 15
j_call: TRBJ2-7
v_call: TRBV6-5
cdr3_nt: TGTGCCAGCAGCGTCTCCGGGACAGGGGGCATCGGGCAGTACTTC
cdr3_aa: CASSVSGTGGIGQYF

clone_size: NA
d_call: NA
cdr3_length: 14
j_call: TRBJ2-1
v_call: TRBV6-5
cdr3_nt: TGTGCCAGCAGTCCGGGGTTATCCTACAATGAGCAGTTCTTC
cdr3_aa: CASSPGLSYNEQFF

clone_size: NA
d_call: TRBD1
cdr3_length: 18
j_call: TRBJ1-5
v_call: TRBV4-2
cdr3_nt: TGTGCCAGCAGCCAATCCCCGACAGGGGGCATGAGCAATCAGCCCCAGCATTTT
cdr3_aa: CASSQSPTGGMSNQPQHF

clone_size: NA
d_call: TRBD1
cdr3_length: 12
j_call: TRBJ2-5
v_call: TRBV6-5
cdr3_nt: TGTGCCAGCAGGGGACAGGGAGAGACCCAGTACTTC
cdr3_aa: CASRGQGETQYF

clone_size: NA
d_call: NA
cdr3_length: 14
j_call: TRBJ1-2
v_call: TRBV4-2
cdr3_nt: TGTGCCAGCAGCCGCGGGGGCAAGCCCGAAGGCTACACCTTC
cdr3_aa: CASSRGGKPEGYTF

clone_size: NA
d_call: NA
cdr3_length: 14
j_call: TRBJ2-7
v_call: TRBV29-1
cdr3_nt: TGCAGCGTTGTCCCGGAAGTTGAGGGCTACGAGCAGTACTTC
cdr3_aa: CSVVPEVEGYEQYF

clone_size: once
d_call: TRBD1
cdr3_length: 15
j_call: TRBJ1-2
v_call: TRBV27
cdr3_nt: TGTGCCAGCAGTCCATCAGTACAGGGGGCATATGGCTACACCTTC
cdr3_aa: CASSPSVQGAYGYTF

clone_size: NA
d_call: NA
cdr3_length: 15
j_call: TRBJ1-4
v_call: TRBV5-1
cdr3_nt: TGCGCCAGCAGCTTGGGACACTCGGGAGGTGAAAAACTGTTTTTT
cdr3_aa: CASSLGHSGGEKLFF

clone_size: NA
d_call: TRBD2
cdr3_length: 21
j_call: TRBJ2-4
v_call: TRBV3-1/TRBV3-2
cdr3_nt: TGTGCCAGCAGCCAAGATCCTACGCTAGCGGGGGGGAAACTAGCCAAAAACATTCAGTACTTC
cdr3_aa: CASSQDPTLAGGKLAKNIQYF

clone_size: NA
d_call: NA
cdr3_length: 12
j_call: TRBJ2-7
v_call: TRBV11-2
cdr3_nt: TGTGCCAGCAGTGTAGCCACCGCCGAGCAGTACTTC
cdr3_aa: CASSVATAEQYF

clone_size: NA
d_call: NA
cdr3_length: 14
j_call: TRBJ1-2
v_call: TRBV9
cdr3_nt: TGTGCCAGCAGCGTAGAACCAGGGCAACCGGGCTACACCTTC
cdr3_aa: CASSVEPGQPGYTF

clone_size: NA
d_call: NA
cdr3_length: 22
j_call: TRBJ1-4
v_call: TRBV2
cdr3_nt: TGTGCCAGCAGCCAGGGAGAACTTACAGGGTGGCTCCGAAAGTCAACTAATGAAAAACTGTTTTTT
cdr3_aa: CASSQGELTGWLRKSTNEKLFF

clone_size: NA
d_call: TRBD1
cdr3_length: 15
j_call: TRBJ2-5
v_call: TRBV19
cdr3_nt: TGTGCCAGTAGGAGAATTACAGGGGATCAGGAGACCCAGTACTTC
cdr3_aa: CASRRITGDQETQYF

clone_size: NA
d_call: NA
cdr3_length: 16
j_call: TRBJ1-1
v_call: TRBV6-4
cdr3_nt: TGTGCCAGCAGTGACAAGGTAGGGGAAGTGAACACTGAAGCTTTCTTT
cdr3_aa: CASSDKVGEVNTEAFF

clone_size: NA
d_call: NA
cdr3_length: 14
j_call: TRBJ1-2
v_call: TRBV6-5
cdr3_nt: TGTGCCAGCAGTTTTGCGGGGGGGCGGTATGGCTACACCTTC
cdr3_aa: CASSFAGGRYGYTF

clone_size: NA
d_call: NA
cdr3_length: 16
j_call: TRBJ2-7
v_call: TRBV5-1
cdr3_nt: TGCGCCAGCAGCTTGGGCGGGGCGAGGGGCTCCTACGAGCAGTACTTC
cdr3_aa: CASSLGGARGSYEQYF

clone_size: NA
d_call: NA
cdr3_length: 14
j_call: TRBJ2-7
v_call: TRBV11-2
cdr3_nt: TGTGCCAGCAGCGAAACCCCAGGGAACTACGAGCAGTACTTC
cdr3_aa: CASSETPGNYEQYF

clone_size: NA
d_call: TRBD1
cdr3_length: 15
j_call: TRBJ2-3
v_call: TRBV5-5
cdr3_nt: TGTGCCAGCAGCCGAACTGGACAGGGGGGTCAGCCCCAGTATTTT
cdr3_aa: CASSRTGQGGQPQYF

clone_size: NA
d_call: TRBD1
cdr3_length: 18
j_call: TRBJ2-1
v_call: TRBV10-3
cdr3_nt: TGTGCCATCAGTACCGGGACAGGTAGTGTTGGCCCCTACAATGAGCAGTTCTTC
cdr3_aa: CAISTGTGSVGPYNEQFF

clone_size: NA
d_call: TRBD1
cdr3_length: 19
j_call: TRBJ2-1
v_call: TRBV7-9
cdr3_nt: TGTGCCAGCAGCTTATATAGCTCCCCTCCGGGACAGGGCTTGGATGAGCAGTTCTTC
cdr3_aa: CASSLYSSPPGQGLDEQFF

clone_size: NA
d_call: NA
cdr3_length: 12
j_call: TRBJ2-1
v_call: TRBV28
cdr3_nt: TGTGCCAGCAGCCTTCAGTACAATGAGCAGTTCTTC
cdr3_aa: CASSLQYNEQFF

clone_size: NA
d_call: TRBD1
cdr3_length: 14
j_call: TRBJ1-4
v_call: TRBV29-1
cdr3_nt: TGCAGCGCAGCCGACGGACAGGGTTATGAAAAACTGTTTTTT
cdr3_aa: CSAADGQGYEKLFF

clone_size: few
d_call: NA
cdr3_length: 14
j_call: TRBJ2-5
v_call: TRBV3-1/TRBV3-2
cdr3_nt: TGTGCCAGCAGCCAAGGACGGGGATCGCAGACCCAGTACTTC
cdr3_aa: CASSQGRGSQTQYF

clone_size: NA
d_call: TRBD2
cdr3_length: 17
j_call: TRBJ2-3
v_call: TRBV5-1
cdr3_nt: TGCGCCAGCAGCTTGGATGATCCGGGAGGGACCACAGATACGCAGTATTTT
cdr3_aa: CASSLDDPGGTTDTQYF

clone_size: NA
d_call: TRBD2
cdr3_length: 18
j_call: TRBJ2-3
v_call: TRBV3-1/TRBV3-2
cdr3_nt: TGTGCCAGCAGCCAAGTGGCGAAGCGGGGGGTTGTGGCGGATACGCAGTATTTT
cdr3_aa: CASSQVAKRGVVADTQYF

clone_size: NA
d_call: TRBD2
cdr3_length: 15
j_call: TRBJ2-7
v_call: TRBV14
cdr3_nt: TGTGCCAGCAGCGTCTACGGGGGGGCATTCTACGAGCAGTACTTC
cdr3_aa: CASSVYGGAFYEQYF

clone_size: NA
d_call: TRBD1
cdr3_length: 17
j_call: TRBJ2-3
v_call: TRBV18
cdr3_nt: TGTGCCAGCTCACCCAGCCGCTCGGGGACAGGGGTGGATACGCAGTATTTT
cdr3_aa: CASSPSRSGTGVDTQYF

clone_size: NA
d_call: NA
cdr3_length: 15
j_call: TRBJ2-1
v_call: TRBV9
cdr3_nt: TGTGCCAGCAGGGGAGGGACAGGCTCCTACAATGAGCAGTTCTTC
cdr3_aa: CASRGGTGSYNEQFF

clone_size: NA
d_call: TRBD2
cdr3_length: 14
j_call: TRBJ2-1
v_call: TRBV6-5
cdr3_nt: TGTGCCAGCAGTCCCGGACTAGCGGAATGGGAGCAGTTCTTC
cdr3_aa: CASSPGLAEWEQFF

clone_size: few
d_call: TRBD1
cdr3_length: 15
j_call: TRBJ1-2
v_call: TRBV28
cdr3_nt: TGTGCCAGCAGAACCGGGACAGGGGTTAACTATGGCTACACCTTC
cdr3_aa: CASRTGTGVNYGYTF

clone_size: NA
d_call: TRBD1
cdr3_length: 18
j_call: TRBJ1-3
v_call: TRBV15
cdr3_nt: TGTGCCACCAGCAGAGGTCGGACAGGGGAACCCTCTGGAAACACCATATATTTT
cdr3_aa: CATSRGRTGEPSGNTIYF